This T cell receptor (beta chain) derives from a study of T-cell memory formation after mild COVID-19. The germline gives CDR1 SGHRS, CDR2 YFSETQ. Trimming removed 0 bases at V and 2 bases at J, with 6 bases between. The CDR3 is 13 residues long. Broader study findings: Later expanders leaned CD4+, whereas day 15 to 85 contracting clones were balanced CD4/CD8. That cross-reactive memory joined was suggested by some responding clones appearing in pre-infection memory. Contracting CD4+ clones lay largely in CM and EM, with CD8+ ones residing in EMRA.

The sample holds many counts of this clonotype. Its specificity is not known. With constant-segment primers, 5'RACE yielded cDNA libraries of TCR alpha and TCR beta that carried sample barcodes and UMIs. Via MiXCR, TCRdb re-called the 5' RACE reads, giving one row per CDR3 protein. The sample comprises about 340,000 distinct CDR3 sequences, 13% to 15% of which are singletons, and around a fifth rests with the top ten. The chain is built from TRBV5-1 and TRBJ2-7, with D tentatively TRBD1 (6 bases). The sequencing input was PBMCs or a T cell subset sorted from them (not recorded which). The clonotype comes from a man aged 18-30 years who had mild COVID-19 (a few samples of this study predate the infection). Cell type and time point are not known. CDR3 DNA: TGCGCCAGCAGCTTGGACAGGGCCTACGAGCAGTACTTC. The encoded protein is CASSLDRAYEQYF.